The sequence of this T cell receptor beta chain was determined in a study of cytomegalovirus exposure and HLA in healthy donors. Overall study context: Early released data had around 79 million unique TCRs, all coming from HLA-typed donors.

Turning to this clone: The antigen is undetermined.

PCR was performed using 60 Vbeta and 13 Jbeta primers. Assay: immunoSEQ multiplex PCR; the TCRdb copy retains only in-frame clones and omits some. Counted here are some 150,000 clones, roughly 88% occurring once; the ten biggest clones make up under 2%. The CDR3 totals 15 residues. Between the trimmed V and J ends, which lost 3 bases and 0 bases, there was a span of 11 bases. Germline CDR1 reads MNHEY; CDR2 reads SMNVEV (reference sequence). Study outcomes and limitations: Later analysis demonstrated an association between a missense DCLRE1C variant and TCR beta V- and J-gene trimming. Highly shared sequence variants in one cluster were likely a sequencing artifact. Later analysis showed most CMV-associated TCR beta chains appearing HLA-restricted.

The chain combines TRBV27 with TRBJ1-1, with D unresolved. The receptor's source is a young woman in good health and CMV-seronegative. Sequencing was performed on PBMCs. The CDR3, as DNA: TGTGCCAGCAGTTTGTCGCCAGGCCTGAACACTGAAGCTTTCTTT. It yields the protein CASSLSPGLNTEAFF.